This T cell receptor (beta chain) is drawn from a study of spatial heterogeneity in lung cancer. Study background: Detection consistently yielded more beta chains than alpha chains. Raw reads contained each unique TCR and UMI combination more than ten times on average. Study findings and constraints: At resection, ubiquitous expanded tumor TCRs appeared in blood more than at follow-up.

Time point described: sample taken at primary tumor resection. Whole RNA, which was extracted from tumor, nontumor lung tissue or frozen PBMC, was sequenced without any cell sorting. This clonotype appeared many times. As yet, its antigen is unknown. Individually, TCR cDNA molecules were each labelled with a unique molecular identifier. TCRdb ran MiXCR on the 5' RACE reads and lists one entry per CDR3 protein. The sample gives roughly 48,000 distinct CDR3 sequences, less than 6% of which show up once; 11% is in the top ten. In germline, CDR1 is SQVTM, CDR2 ANQGSEA. The CDR3 sequence is 16 residues long. With 5 bases clipped from V and 3 bases from J, the junction kept 10 bases outside the gene matches.

The receptor's source is a male donor with early-stage non-small cell lung cancer. The V call is TRBV29-1, the J call TRBJ2-2, with TRBD2 matching 9 bases. The sample here was PBMCs, taken at surgery. The CDR3 reads CSVLSGSGRYTGELFF. The CDR3 bases are TGCAGCGTTCTTAGCGGGAGCGGTCGTTACACCGGGGAGCTGTTTTTT.